What follows are 5 T cell receptor beta chains derived from one specimen sequenced in a study of CD8+ T cells in alopecia areata. Isolated RNA was reverse transcribed into cDNA used as the sequencing template. This table comes from immunoSEQ multiplex PCR, and its TCRdb copy is limited to in-frame clones, with some not included. The sample lists some 150,000 clones; around 62% were seen once. What was sequenced was CD8+ T cells sorted from blood. Receptors originate from a human donor in good health.

The chain recombines TRBV5-6 with TRBJ1-2, with 9 bases matching TRBD1. The CDR3 has 13 amino acids. Germline CDR1 is SGHDT and CDR2 is YYEEEE. Losses at the gene ends were 4 bases for V and 8 bases for J; bases not matched to a gene: 6. The CDR3 DNA reads TGTGCCAGCAGCCCAACGACAGGGGGAGGCTACACCTTC. Its protein is CASSPTTGGGYTF.

The sample holds a few counts of this clone. V is TRBV29-1 and J is TRBJ2-7; 9 bases are a match to TRBD2. Germline CDR1 and CDR2: SQVTM and ANQGSEA. With V trimmed by 6 bases and J by 0 bases, 6 bases remained unmatched. The CDR3 totals 14 residues. In nucleotides, the CDR3 is TGCAGCGTGAGTCTAGCGGGGCCCTCCTACGAGCAGTACTTC. It yields the protein CSVSLAGPSYEQYF.

The rearrangement links TRBV5-6 to TRBJ1-1; TRBD1 aligns across 10 bases. The CDR3 totals 15 residues. Losses at the gene ends were 2 bases for V and 5 bases for J; bases not matched to a gene: 6. Per the germline V gene, CDR1 is SGHDT and CDR2 is YYEEEE. CDR3 residues: CASSLKGTGATEAFF. In DNA, the CDR3 is TGTGCCAGCAGCTTAAAAGGGACAGGGGCAACTGAAGCTTTCTTT.

This clone is a singleton in its sample. V gene TRBV7-2 combines with J gene TRBJ2-1, with a tentative D call TRBD2 (6 bases). In germline, CDR1 is SGHTA, CDR2 FQGNSA. The CDR3 is 15 amino acids. V lost 3 bases, J lost 0 bases, and 9 bases lay in between. The CDR3 reads CASSFLAASYNEQFF. For the CDR3, the DNA is TGTGCCAGCAGCTTTTTAGCGGCCTCCTACAATGAGCAGTTCTTC.

The chain uses TRBV5-5 and TRBJ2-1; D call uncertain. Germline lookup yields CDR1 SGHKS and CDR2 YYEKEE (reference sequence). The CDR3 runs to 13 residues. V dropped 4 bases and J dropped 0 bases, with 5 bases sitting between them. For the CDR3, the DNA is TGTGCCAGCAGCACTGACTCCTACAATGAGCAGTTCTTC. Encoded protein: CASSTDSYNEQFF.